This T cell receptor beta chain is drawn from a study of cytomegalovirus exposure and HLA in healthy donors. The PCR made use of 60 Vbeta and 13 Jbeta primers. Method: immunoSEQ multiplex PCR; TCRdb's copy keeps in-frame clones and lacks some. The repertoire has approximately 69,000 clones, approximately 80% of them found once; the top ten carry under 3.5%. The CDR3 is made up of 14 amino acids. Germline V gene lookup returns CDR1 SNHLY and CDR2 FYNNEI. With 8 bases clipped from V and 3 bases from J, the junction kept 7 bases outside the gene matches. The sample consisted of PBMCs. The rearrangement joins TRBV2 to TRBJ1-2; the match to TRBD1 covers 9 bases. This TCR was recovered from a young man in good health and CMV-seronegative. CDR3 sequence: CASGYRTGDYGYTF. DNA of the CDR3: TGTGCCAGCGGATATAGGACAGGGGACTATGGCTACACCTTC.